A single sample is the source of the 25 T cell receptor beta chains below, sequenced in a study of preoperative IRX-2 immunotherapy in early breast cancer (dated by TCRdb to the late 2010s). The treatment or condition label, read with the paper, signifies: preoperative locoregional IRX-2 cytokine immunotherapy. The method was the immunoSEQ multiplex PCR assay. TCRdb mirrors the immuneACCESS table, restricted to in-frame sequences. Some clones are absent from its copies; in checked studies, under half trace to an unresolved V gene, and the reason for the others is unknown. Here the sample has tens of thousands of clones; around 86% occur a single time. The top ten clonotypes cover nearly 2.5% of the sample. This material consisted of lymph node tissue, taken from a patient treated with IRX-2 immunotherapy. The source is a human donor with breast cancer.

V gene TRBV6-8 combines with J gene TRBJ2-7, with 12 bases lining up with TRBD2. This CDR3 is built from 15 residues. The V and J ends lost 5 bases and 3 bases, in that order; junction bases with no gene match: 5. Germline V CDR1 and CDR2: MNHGY, SAAAGT. This CDR3 reads CASSTGLAGNYEQYF. Written as DNA, the CDR3 is TGTGCCAGCAGTACCGGACTAGCGGGAAACTACGAGCAGTACTTC.

J is TRBJ2-7 and V is TRBV18, with 7 positions matching TRBD1. This CDR3 has 16 amino acids. The V and J ends lost 3 bases and 0 bases, in that order; junction bases with no gene match: 8. Germline lookup yields CDR1 KGHSH and CDR2 LQKENI. CDR3 nucleotides: TGTGCCAGCTCACCTGTAGAAAGGGACAGCTCCTACGAGCAGTACTTC. This sequence encodes CASSPVERDSSYEQYF.

J is TRBJ1-1 and V is TRBV15, with 8 bases aligning to TRBD1. This CDR3 is 16 amino acids long. In germline, CDR1 is LNHNV, CDR2 YYDKDF (reference sequence). V lost 5 bases, J lost 2 bases, and 10 bases stayed unmatched. This chain's CDR3 is CATSGGGAGGNTEAFF. The DNA of the CDR3 is TGTGCCACCAGCGGGGGAGGGGCAGGGGGCAACACTGAAGCTTTCTTT.

V is TRBV6-8 and J is TRBJ2-2, with 13 bases that match TRBD2. This CDR3 region has 16 residues. Trimming at V came to 7 bases and at J to 5 bases, leaving 7 bases not matched to a gene. CDR1 and CDR2 from the germline V gene are MNHGY and SAAAGT. The CDR3 spells CASTDGLAGATGELFF. In DNA, the CDR3 is TGTGCCAGCACCGATGGACTAGCGGGAGCTACCGGGGAGCTGTTTTTT.

The rearrangement uses TRBV29-1 and TRBJ2-2; the match to TRBD2 covers 10 bases. Trimming cost V 7 bases and J 1 base; bases outside gene matches: 6. The CDR3 runs to 15 residues. The V gene's germline CDR1 is SQVTM and CDR2 ANQGSEA. Here the CDR3 DNA reads TGCAGCGCCCGAGCGGGAGGGCAGAACACCGGGGAGCTGTTTTTT. Protein: CSARAGGQNTGELFF.

About this clone: Mismatch with germline at one junction end may stem from a read error. V and J are TRBV6-8 and TRBJ1-5; D is perhaps TRBD1 (6 bases). Germline lookup yields CDR1 MNHGY and CDR2 SAAAGT. The CDR3 loop spans 15 amino acids. CDR3 in DNA: TGTGCCATCAGTCACGACAGGTTTAACAATCAGCCCCAGCATTTT. It specifies CAISHDRFNNQPQHF.

V and J are TRBV28 and TRBJ1-5; possibly TRBD1 for D (6 bases). This CDR3 is 14 amino acids long. The V gene's germline CDR1 is MDHEN and CDR2 SYDVKM. V lost 3 bases, J lost 7 bases, and 13 bases lay in between. The CDR3 DNA follows: TGTGCCAGCAGTTTTTGGGGGGCTAAACAGCCCCAGCATTTT. This sequence encodes CASSFWGAKQPQHF.

This clone has only one observation. This chain uses TRBV19 with TRBJ2-7, with D maybe TRBD1 (5 bases). V was cut by 4 bases and J by 1 base, with 11 bases left in between. This CDR3 has 14 amino acids. Per the germline V gene, CDR1 is LNHDA and CDR2 is SQIVND (reference sequence). CDR3 residues: CASSTQGRSYEQYF. The CDR3 region has the DNA TGTGCCAGTAGTACCCAGGGTCGGTCCTACGAGCAGTACTTC.

The chain links TRBV30 to TRBJ1-1; tentatively, D is TRBD1 (5 bases). The CDR3 totals 13 residues. V was pared by 5 bases and J by 1 base, with 11 bases between. The germline V gene encodes CDR1 GTSNPN and CDR2 SVGIG (reference sequence). The CDR3 DNA is TGTGCCTGGGACCTTACAGGGAACACTGAAGCTTTCTTT. Translated: CAWDLTGNTEAFF.

This clone came up a few times. This chain joins TRBV18 and TRBJ1-2; TRBD1 aligns across 8 bases. Germline CDR1 and CDR2: KGHSH and LQKENI. The CDR3 has 15 residues. The junction had 11 bases not matched to a gene; V was cut back by 3 bases and J by 8 bases. The chain's CDR3 is CASSPGTGGSGGYTF. DNA for the CDR3: TGTGCCAGCTCACCCGGGACAGGCGGCAGCGGGGGCTACACCTTC.

The CDR3 is CASSPPLAGKYF. The CDR3 coding sequence is TGTGCCAGCTCACCTCCCCTAGCGGGAAAGTACTTC. The V call is TRBV18, the J call TRBJ2-5; 9 bases align to TRBD2. Trimming at V came to 3 bases and at J to 12 bases, leaving 5 bases not matched to a gene. CDR3 length: 12 amino acids. CDR1 and CDR2 (germline): KGHSH, LQKENI.

CDR3 nucleotides: TGTGCCTGGAGTGTGAGACACTCCTACGAGCAGTACTTC. Translated, it gives CAWSVRHSYEQYF. The chain employs TRBV30 and TRBJ2-7; D is uncertain. From germline, CDR1 is GTSNPN and CDR2 SVGIG (reference sequence). The CDR3 runs 13 residues. The germline V and J ends were trimmed by 0 bases and 0 bases, with 6 bases remaining between them.

The V gene is TRBV11-1, the J gene TRBJ1-4; 7 positions match TRBD1. The V segment lost 6 bases and the J segment 3 bases; nucleotides outside the gene matches: 13. This CDR3 contains 17 residues. Germline V gives CDR1 SGHAT, CDR2 FQDESV (reference sequence). CDR3 loop: CASRQSTGEAPNEKLFF. CDR3 sequence (DNA): TGTGCCAGCAGGCAATCAACAGGGGAGGCGCCTAATGAAAAACTGTTTTTT.

CDR3 sequence (DNA): TGTGCCAGCTCAGATTCCGGACCAACTAATGAAAAACTGTTTTTT. It specifies CASSDSGPTNEKLFF. V is TRBV18 and J is TRBJ1-4; D unclear. The V gene lost 5 bases and the J gene lost 0 bases, with 10 bases spanning the gap. The CDR3 sequence is 15 residues long. Germline V gene lookup returns CDR1 KGHSH and CDR2 LQKENI. The full variable domain, its missing parts supplied by reference TRBV18 and TRBJ1-4, is NAGVMQNPRHLVRRRGQEARLRCSPMKGHSHVYWYRQLPEEGLKFMVYLQKENIIDESGMPKERFSAEFPKEGPSILRIQQVVRGDSAAYFCASSDSGPTNEKLFFGSGTQLSVL.

The rearrangement links TRBV30 to TRBJ1-1; a possible D gene is TRBD1 (5 bases). The ends were cut back, 4 bases at V and 0 bases at J, with 12 bases in the middle. Per germline, CDR1 GTSNPN and CDR2 SVGIG (reference sequence). The CDR3 loop spans 14 amino acids. The CDR3 sequence is CAWTFLGVNTEAFF. The CDR3 bases are TGTGCCTGGACCTTCCTGGGGGTGAACACTGAAGCTTTCTTT.

The rearrangement uses TRBV5-1 and TRBJ2-3; D might be TRBD2 (5 bases). The CDR3 extends over 15 amino acids. The V and J ends lost 4 bases and 1 base respectively, with 13 bases between them. Looked up from germline, CDR1 is SGHRS and CDR2 is YFSETQ. The CDR3 is CASSLRARGTDTQYF. As DNA, the CDR3 is TGCGCCAGCAGCCTCCGGGCGAGGGGCACAGATACGCAGTATTTT.

This clone was seen once. The chain has TRBV12-1 and TRBJ1-1; the table's D call TRBD1 went unverified against the DNA. TRBV12-1 is a listed pseudogene. The CDR3 loop spans 16 amino acids. The CDR3 DNA is TGTGCCAGCAGCTTGGGCGCTAATCAAGATCGGACTGAAGCTTTCTTT. Residues: CASSLGANQDRTEAFF.

A single count supports this clone. The chain carries TRBV28 and TRBJ2-3; D remains ambiguous. CDR3 size: 16 residues. V was pared by 3 bases and J by 0 bases, with 13 bases between. Per the germline V gene, CDR1 is MDHEN and CDR2 is SYDVKM. The CDR3 is CASSLNWVPSTDTQYF. CDR3 coding DNA: TGTGCCAGCAGTTTGAATTGGGTTCCTAGCACAGATACGCAGTATTTT.

This chain links TRBV28 with TRBJ1-3; D possibly corresponds to TRBD1 (6 bases). The V end lost 6 bases, the J end lost 0 bases, and 21 bases lay between the germline ends. The CDR3 has 18 residues. Germline V gene data show CDR1 as MDHEN and CDR2 as SYDVKM. DNA of the CDR3: TGTGCCAGCAGCCCAGCTTGGGAGGGGGATTACTCTGGAAACACCATATATTTT. This codes for CASSPAWEGDYSGNTIYF.

The V gene is TRBV6-8, the J gene TRBJ2-7, with 13 bases aligning to TRBD2. Per germline, CDR1 MNHGY and CDR2 SAAAGT. With V trimmed by 6 bases and J by 2 bases, 10 bases remained unmatched. The CDR3 spans 17 residues. CDR3 DNA: TGTGCCAGCAGGGGACTAGCGGGATCGATTAAACCCTACGAGCAGTACTTC. It codes for CASRGLAGSIKPYEQYF.

The chain recombines TRBV18 with TRBJ1-6; D is ambiguous. V was cut by 4 bases and J by 2 bases, with 9 bases left in between. The CDR3 has 15 amino acids. In germline, CDR1 is KGHSH, CDR2 LQKENI. CDR3 protein: CASSLGPPYNSPLHF. CDR3 bases: TGTGCCAGCTCACTAGGGCCGCCCTATAATTCACCCCTCCACTTT.

The rearrangement links TRBV18 to TRBJ1-3, with 9 positions matching TRBD1. The CDR3 has 15 residues. The germline V gene has CDR1 KGHSH and CDR2 LQKENI. The V gene end was trimmed by 2 bases and the J gene end by 5 bases; junction bases not matched to a gene: 4. The CDR3 spells CASSPNTGGRNTIYF. The CDR3 region has the DNA TGTGCCAGCTCACCAAATACAGGGGGCAGAAACACCATATATTTT. Full variable domain (outside the CDR3, taken from reference TRBV18 and TRBJ1-3): NAGVMQNPRHLVRRRGQEARLRCSPMKGHSHVYWYRQLPEEGLKFMVYLQKENIIDESGMPKERFSAEFPKEGPSILRIQQVVRGDSAAYFCASSPNTGGRNTIYFGEGSWLTVV.

This sequence joins TRBV28 and TRBJ2-4; D is undetermined. V was cut by 7 bases and J by 0 bases, with 19 bases left in between. Per the germline V gene, CDR1 is MDHEN and CDR2 is SYDVKM. The CDR3 totals 17 residues. The CDR3 coding sequence is TGTGCCAGCACCCCGCTAAGGTACCAACTAGCCAAAAACATTCAGTACTTC. Residues: CASTPLRYQLAKNIQYF.

The rearrangement uses TRBV27 and TRBJ2-1; 10 bases map to TRBD2. Germline CDR1 MNHEY, CDR2 SMNVEV (reference sequence). Germline trimming cut 7 bases from V and 5 bases from J; bases unmatched to any gene: 8. There are 15 residues in the CDR3. The CDR3: CASTLLAGANNEQFF. CDR3 nucleotide sequence: TGTGCCAGCACACTCCTAGCGGGGGCCAACAATGAGCAGTTCTTC.

The rearrangement uses TRBV30 and TRBJ2-1; D uncertain. Trimming removed 0 bases from V and 6 bases from J, with 9 bases in between. This CDR3 is 13 amino acids long. CDR1 is GTSNPN and CDR2 is SVGIG in the germline V gene (reference sequence). In DNA form, the CDR3 reads TGTGCCTGGAGTGTAACGGGCGGCAATGAGCAGTTCTTC. Translation: CAWSVTGGNEQFF.